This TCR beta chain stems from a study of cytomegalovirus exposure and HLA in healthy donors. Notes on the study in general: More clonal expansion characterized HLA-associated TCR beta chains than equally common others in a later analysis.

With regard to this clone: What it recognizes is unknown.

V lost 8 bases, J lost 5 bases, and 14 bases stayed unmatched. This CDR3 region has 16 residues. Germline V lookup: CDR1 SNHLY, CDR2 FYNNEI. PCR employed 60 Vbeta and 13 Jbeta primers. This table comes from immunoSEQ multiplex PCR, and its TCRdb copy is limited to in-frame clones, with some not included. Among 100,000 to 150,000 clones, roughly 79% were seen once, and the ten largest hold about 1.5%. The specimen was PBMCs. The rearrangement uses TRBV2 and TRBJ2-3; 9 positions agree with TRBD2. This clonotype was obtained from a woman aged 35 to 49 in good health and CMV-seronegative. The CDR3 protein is CASFLFGGGAEDTQYF. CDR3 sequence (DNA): TGTGCCAGCTTTTTATTCGGCGGGGGGGCCGAAGATACGCAGTATTTT.